The 10 T cell receptor beta chains reported below all come from one sample, sequenced in a study of T cells in Graves' hyperthyroidism and ophthalmopathy. RNA transcripts served as the template for amplifying TCR beta CDR3 regions. TCR CDR3 underwent first-round RT-PCR with the HTBI primer set. TCRdb analysed the multiplex PCR reads with MiXCR anew, one entry per CDR3 protein. The sample consists of roughly 400,000 distinct CDR3 sequences, approximately 25% of them appearing once. Material for sequencing was blood. The receptors stem from a man aged 50 or older with Graves' hyperthyroidism.

This clonotype was recorded a few times. This clone may be a read error of a much larger clone one base away. The rearrangement uses TRBV30 and TRBJ2-1, with 8 bases fitting TRBD2. Germline loops: CDR1 GTSNPN, CDR2 SVGIG (reference sequence). This CDR3 comprises 12 residues. The CDR3 protein is CVGTSSYNEQFF. Here the CDR3 DNA reads TGTGTCGGGACTAGCTCCTACAATGAGCAGTTCTTC.

The rearrangement joins TRBV5-1 to TRBJ1-1; D is perhaps TRBD1 (5 bases). Germline V gives CDR1 SGHRS, CDR2 YFSETQ. V was cut by 1 base and J by 4 bases, with 14 bases left in between. The CDR3 extends over 15 amino acids. The CDR3 bases are TGCGCCAGCAGCTTGTCGGCAGGGTATGGCACTGAAGCTTTCTTT. Translated: CASSLSAGYGTEAFF.

This clonotype appeared many times. This chain joins TRBV24-1 and TRBJ2-7; D possibly corresponds to TRBD2 (6 bases). The CDR3 has 13 amino acids. The V gene lost 11 bases and the J gene lost 2 bases, with 15 bases spanning the gap. Germline loops: CDR1 KGHDR, CDR2 SFDVKD. DNA of the CDR3: TGTGCCAGGGACTCTTGGCCAACCTACGAGCAGTACTTC. It yields the protein CARDSWPTYEQYF.

This chain links TRBV4-1 with TRBJ2-2; D gene uncertain. Trimming pared 1 base from V and 7 bases from J, leaving 10 bases between. The CDR3 consists of 14 residues. Per germline, CDR1 MGHRA and CDR2 YSYEKL. The CDR3: CASSQVYSSGELFF. The DNA of the CDR3 is TGCGCCAGCAGCCAAGTCTATTCGAGCGGGGAGCTGTTTTTT.

The chain uses TRBV11-3 and TRBJ2-1, with no clear D. The germline V and J ends were trimmed by 4 bases and 8 bases, with 15 bases remaining between them. The CDR3 consists of 14 residues. The germline gives CDR1 SGHNT, CDR2 YENEEA. Here the CDR3 reads CASSSTAADDEQFF. CDR3 sequence (DNA): TGTGCCAGCAGCTCAACGGCGGCGGATGATGAGCAGTTCTTC. The full variable domain, in which reference TRBV11-3 and TRBJ2-1 provide the parts outside the CDR3, is EAGVVQSPRYKIIEKKQPVAFWCNPISGHNTLYWYLQNLGQGPELLIRYENEEAVDDSQLPKDRFSAERLKGVDSTLKIQPAELGDSAVYLCASSSTAADDEQFFGPGTRLTVL.

This clonotype was detected ten times or more. The chain links TRBV5-1 to TRBJ1-1, with D maybe TRBD1 (5 bases). The CDR3 consists of 14 residues. Germline V gene data show CDR1 as SGHRS and CDR2 as YFSETQ. The V and J ends lost 3 bases and 1 base respectively, with 10 bases between them. The CDR3 coding sequence is TGCGCCAGCAGCTGGGGGGTGAAGAACACTGAAGCTTTCTTT. Translating gives CASSWGVKNTEAFF.

This clonotype has only a few counts. The rearrangement joins TRBV7-3 to TRBJ2-3; D is unresolved. Germline-derived CDR1 and CDR2 are SGHTA and FQGTGA. Trimming took off 2 bases at V and 0 bases at J, with 12 bases between the two ends. This CDR3 spans 16 amino acids. CDR3 residues: CASSLRSGRSTDTQYF. The CDR3 DNA is TGTGCCAGCAGCTTACGGTCCGGTCGGAGCACAGATACGCAGTATTTT.

This clonotype was detected ten times or more. V and J are TRBV12-3 or TRBV12-4 and TRBJ2-1; 7 bases agree with TRBD1. V was pared by 3 bases and J by 3 bases, with 2 bases of the junction left unmatched. This CDR3 has 14 amino acids. This chain's CDR3 is CASSFGTVYNEQFF. The DNA of the CDR3 is TGTGCCAGCAGTTTTGGGACAGTCTACAATGAGCAGTTCTTC.

The sample holds many counts of this clonotype. The chain couples TRBV10-3 to TRBJ2-1; 11 nucleotides agree with TRBD2. The length of the CDR3 is 14 residues. Per the germline V gene, CDR1 is ENHRY and CDR2 is SYGVKD. V was clipped by 7 bases and J by 2 bases; unmatched bases: 1. The chain's CDR3 is CAIKTSGTYNEQFF. The CDR3 region has the DNA TGTGCCATCAAGACTAGCGGGACCTACAATGAGCAGTTCTTC.

This clonotype was seen a handful of times. This chain links TRBV6-1 with TRBJ1-2; a weak D match, TRBD1 (5 bases). This CDR3 region has 15 residues. The V gene lost 4 bases and the J gene lost 2 bases, with 14 bases spanning the gap. Germline values: CDR1 MNHNS, CDR2 SASEGT. DNA of the CDR3: TGTGCCAGCAGTGTAGCGGGGACGTGGAACTATGGCTACACCTTC. Its translation is CASSVAGTWNYGYTF.